The subject of this entry is one T cell receptor beta chain. This clone was detected ten times or more. The target of this receptor is not known. Within one base of it there is no much larger clone, and no base qualities were kept. The data were obtained in a study of metastatic and nonmetastatic thyroid tumors (dated by TCRdb to 2019 to 2021). Regarding the research as a whole: For patients with malignant and with benign thyroid disease, the researchers compared repertoires between peripheral blood samples and tumor or nodule tissue samples.

No treatment had been received by any patient before thyroid surgery. Patient clinical samples collected from the early 2010s to the late 2010s were retrospectively analysed using T-cell receptor beta sequencing. According to the germline V gene (reference sequence), CDR1 reads WNHNN and CDR2 reads SYGVQD. From V the trimming removes 2 bases and from J it removes 2 bases, while the gene matches leave 8 bases of the junction unaccounted for. The CDR3 runs 18 residues from the cysteine to the phenylalanine. Of all the DNA, just the CDR3 is kept, 54 bases in frame from base 1. Receptor libraries were prepared by PCR. Sequencing used an Illumina HiSeq 4000. High-throughput sequencing was used to profile the TCR beta-chain CDR3 region of each patient. The paper's data handling went like this. Drawing on CDR3 differences between clinicopathological groups, the researchers built a classifier meant to tell apart patients with distant-metastatic papillary thyroid cancer. To measure repertoire diversity the researchers used the Shannon index, while the Morisita-Horn index served to gauge how similar the tumor and blood repertoires were. TCRdb reanalyzed the raw reads on its own, using fastp at Q25 for trimming and MiXCR for clone calling, and kept in-frame beta chains. TCRdb, not the original authors, processed these V and J calls. Counted in this sample were tens of thousands of clones; around 12% of them appeared once. The ten most abundant clones make up 7% to 10% of the sample.

Paper-wide results and their limitations: In both blood and tumor samples, TCR beta diversity was reported to be significantly higher in malignant tumors than in benign nodules.

The chain links TRBV10-1 with TRBJ2-1, with 11 bases aligning to TRBD2. The sequence was collected from a female donor with papillary thyroid cancer or a benign thyroid nodule (not recorded which). Some clones in this sample may be carry-over from other donors' samples. Sequencing was carried out using tumor tissue. In nucleotide form, the sequence is TGCGCCAGCAGTGAGGTAGCGGGAGGGCCAAATACCTACAATGAGCAGTTCTTC. Translated, it gives CASSEVAGGPNTYNEQFF.